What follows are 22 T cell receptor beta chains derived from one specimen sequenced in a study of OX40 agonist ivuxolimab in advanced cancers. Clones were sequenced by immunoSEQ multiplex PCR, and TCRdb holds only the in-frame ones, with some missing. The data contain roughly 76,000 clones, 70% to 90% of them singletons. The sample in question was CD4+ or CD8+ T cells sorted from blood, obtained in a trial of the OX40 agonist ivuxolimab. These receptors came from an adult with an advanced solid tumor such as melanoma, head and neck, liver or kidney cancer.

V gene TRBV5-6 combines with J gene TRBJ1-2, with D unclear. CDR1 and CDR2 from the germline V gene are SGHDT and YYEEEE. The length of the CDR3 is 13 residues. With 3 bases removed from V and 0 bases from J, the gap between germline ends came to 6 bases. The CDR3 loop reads CASSSEANYGYTF. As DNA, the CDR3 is TGTGCCAGCAGCTCGGAGGCTAACTATGGCTACACCTTC. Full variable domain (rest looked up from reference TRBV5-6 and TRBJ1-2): DAGVTQSPTHLIKTRGQQVTLRCSPKSGHDTVSWYQQALGQGPQFIFQYYEEEERQRGNFPDRFSGHQFPNYSSELNVNALLLGDSALYLCASSSEANYGYTFGSGTRLTVV.

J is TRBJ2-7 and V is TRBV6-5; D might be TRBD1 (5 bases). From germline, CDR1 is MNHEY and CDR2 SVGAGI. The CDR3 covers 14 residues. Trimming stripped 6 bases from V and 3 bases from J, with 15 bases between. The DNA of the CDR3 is TGTGCCAGCAGGAGGATTGGTGACAGCTACGAGCAGTACTTC. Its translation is CASRRIGDSYEQYF.

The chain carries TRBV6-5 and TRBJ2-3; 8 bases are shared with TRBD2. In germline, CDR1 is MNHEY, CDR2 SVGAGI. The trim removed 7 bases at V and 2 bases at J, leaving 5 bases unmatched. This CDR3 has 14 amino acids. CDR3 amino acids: CASKGRGATDTQYF. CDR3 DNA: TGTGCCAGCAAAGGGCGGGGGGCCACAGATACGCAGTATTTT.

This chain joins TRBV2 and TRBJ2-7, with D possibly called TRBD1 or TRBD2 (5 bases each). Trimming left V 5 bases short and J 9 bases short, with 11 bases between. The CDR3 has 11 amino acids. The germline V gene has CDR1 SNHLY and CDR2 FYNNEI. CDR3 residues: CASSTSGAQYV. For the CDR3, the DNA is TGTGCCAGCAGTACCTCCGGGGCGCAGTACGTC.

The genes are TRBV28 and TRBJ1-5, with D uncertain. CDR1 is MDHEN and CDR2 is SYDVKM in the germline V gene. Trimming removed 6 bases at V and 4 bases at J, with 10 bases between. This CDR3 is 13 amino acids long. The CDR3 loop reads CASSLPLNQPQHF. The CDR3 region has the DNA TGTGCCAGCAGCCTCCCCCTTAATCAGCCCCAGCATTTT.

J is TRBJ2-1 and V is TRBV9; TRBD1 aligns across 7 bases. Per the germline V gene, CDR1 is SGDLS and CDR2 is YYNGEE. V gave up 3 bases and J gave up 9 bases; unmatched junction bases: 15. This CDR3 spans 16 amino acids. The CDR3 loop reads CASSAQVGGAVFEQFF. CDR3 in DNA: TGTGCCAGCAGCGCACAAGTAGGGGGCGCGGTGTTTGAGCAGTTCTTC.

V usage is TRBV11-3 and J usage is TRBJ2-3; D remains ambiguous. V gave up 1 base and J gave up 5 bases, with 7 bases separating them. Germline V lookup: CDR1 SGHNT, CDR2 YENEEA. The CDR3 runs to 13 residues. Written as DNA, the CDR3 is TGTGCCAGCAGCTTAGGAGTGGGAGATACGCAGTATTTT. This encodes CASSLGVGDTQYF.

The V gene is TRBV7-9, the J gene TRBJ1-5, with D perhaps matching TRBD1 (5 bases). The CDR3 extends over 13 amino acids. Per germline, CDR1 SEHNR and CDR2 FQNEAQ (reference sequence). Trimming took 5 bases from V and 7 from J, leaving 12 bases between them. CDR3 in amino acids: CASSNTGGQPQHF. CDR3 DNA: TGTGCCAGCAGCAACACGGGGGGGCAGCCCCAGCATTTT.

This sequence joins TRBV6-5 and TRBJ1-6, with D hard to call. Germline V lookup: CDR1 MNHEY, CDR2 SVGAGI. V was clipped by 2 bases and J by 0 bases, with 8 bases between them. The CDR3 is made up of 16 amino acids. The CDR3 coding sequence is TGTGCCAGCAGTTACGCGTCGAGCTCCTATAATTCACCCCTCCACTTT. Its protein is CASSYASSSYNSPLHF.

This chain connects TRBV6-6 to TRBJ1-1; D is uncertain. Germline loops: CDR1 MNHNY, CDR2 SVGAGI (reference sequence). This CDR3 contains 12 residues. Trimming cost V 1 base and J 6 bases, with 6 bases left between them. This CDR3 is CASSYLWPEAFF. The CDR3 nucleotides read TGTGCCAGCAGTTACTTGTGGCCTGAAGCTTTCTTT.

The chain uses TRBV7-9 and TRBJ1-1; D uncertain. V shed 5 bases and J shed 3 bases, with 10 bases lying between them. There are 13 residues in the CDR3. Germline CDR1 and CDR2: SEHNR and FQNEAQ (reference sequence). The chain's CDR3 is CASSPEHYTEAFF. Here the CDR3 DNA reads TGTGCCAGCAGCCCGGAACATTACACTGAAGCTTTCTTT. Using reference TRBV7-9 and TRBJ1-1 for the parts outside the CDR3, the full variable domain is DTGVSQNPRHKITKRGQNVTFRCDPISEHNRLYWYRQTLGQGPEFLTYFQNEAQLEKSRLLSDRFSAERPKGSFSTLEIQRTEQGDSAMYLCASSPEHYTEAFFGQGTRLTVV.

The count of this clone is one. CDR3 nucleotides: TGTGCCAGTAGTACCGGACAGGGCCCCTACGAGCAGTACTTC. Amino acids: CASSTGQGPYEQYF. The chain uses TRBV19 and TRBJ2-7; 8 bases map to TRBD1. The CDR3 extends over 14 amino acids. Germline CDR1 and CDR2: LNHDA and SQIVND (reference sequence). The V and J ends lost 4 bases and 2 bases, in that order; junction bases with no gene match: 4.

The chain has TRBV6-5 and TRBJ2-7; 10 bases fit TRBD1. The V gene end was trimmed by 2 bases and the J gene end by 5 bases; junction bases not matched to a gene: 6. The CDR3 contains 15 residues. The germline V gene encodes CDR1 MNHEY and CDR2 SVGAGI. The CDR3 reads CASSYETGGSDEQYF. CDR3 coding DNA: TGTGCCAGCAGTTACGAGACAGGGGGCTCGGACGAGCAGTACTTC.

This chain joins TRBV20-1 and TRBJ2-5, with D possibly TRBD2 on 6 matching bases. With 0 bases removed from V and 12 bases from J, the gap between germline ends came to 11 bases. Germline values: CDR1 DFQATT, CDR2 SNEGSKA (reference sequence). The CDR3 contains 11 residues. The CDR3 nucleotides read TGCAGTGCTAGAGACAGCGGGCAGGAGTACTTC. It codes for CSARDSGQEYF.

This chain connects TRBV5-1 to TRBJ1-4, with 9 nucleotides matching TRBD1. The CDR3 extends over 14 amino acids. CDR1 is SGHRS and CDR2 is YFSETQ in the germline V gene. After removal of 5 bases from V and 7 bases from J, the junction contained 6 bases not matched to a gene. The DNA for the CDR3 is TGCGCCAGCAGACTTACAGGGGGCGTTGAAAAACTGTTTTTT. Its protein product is CASRLTGGVEKLFF.

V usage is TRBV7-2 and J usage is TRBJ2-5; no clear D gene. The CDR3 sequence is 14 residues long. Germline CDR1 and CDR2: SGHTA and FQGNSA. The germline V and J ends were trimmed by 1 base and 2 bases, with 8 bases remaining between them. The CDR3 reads CASSLGIPQETQYF. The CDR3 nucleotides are TGTGCCAGCAGCTTAGGGATACCTCAAGAGACCCAGTACTTC.

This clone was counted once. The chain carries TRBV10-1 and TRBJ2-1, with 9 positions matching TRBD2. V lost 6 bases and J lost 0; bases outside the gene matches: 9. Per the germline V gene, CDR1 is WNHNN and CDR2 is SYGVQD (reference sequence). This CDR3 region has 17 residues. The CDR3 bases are TGCGCCAGCAGGCTATCTAGCGGGGTGAGCTCCTACAATGAGCAGTTCTTC. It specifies CASRLSSGVSSYNEQFF.

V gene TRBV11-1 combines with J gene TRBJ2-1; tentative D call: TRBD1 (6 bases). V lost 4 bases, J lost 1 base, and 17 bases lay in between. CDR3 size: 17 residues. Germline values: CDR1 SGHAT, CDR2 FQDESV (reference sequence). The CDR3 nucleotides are TGTGCCAGCAGCTCGGGACAAGCCGAACCATCCTACAATGAGCAGTTCTTC. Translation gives CASSSGQAEPSYNEQFF.

CDR3 amino acids: CASSYSPSGGEETQYF. The CDR3, as DNA: TGTGCCAGCAGTTACTCCCCTAGCGGGGGGGAAGAGACCCAGTACTTC. The rearrangement links TRBV6-5 to TRBJ2-5; 12 bases map to TRBD2. J was trimmed by 3 bases and V by 0 bases; bases with no gene match: 2. Germline lookup yields CDR1 MNHEY and CDR2 SVGAGI. There are 16 residues in the CDR3.

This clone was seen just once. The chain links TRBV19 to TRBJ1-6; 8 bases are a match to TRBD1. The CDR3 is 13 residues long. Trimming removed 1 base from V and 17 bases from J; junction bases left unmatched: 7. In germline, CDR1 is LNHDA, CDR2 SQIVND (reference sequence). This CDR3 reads CASSIAPGQVIHF. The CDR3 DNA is TGTGCCAGTAGTATAGCACCGGGACAGGTCATCCACTTT.

CDR3 loop: CASSLTKNYGYTF. DNA for the CDR3: TGTGCCAGCAGTCTGACAAAAAACTATGGCTACACCTTC. The genes are TRBV2 and TRBJ1-2; no firm D call. V was shortened by 5 bases and J by 2 bases, with 9 bases between the two germline ends. Germline V gene data show CDR1 as SNHLY and CDR2 as FYNNEI. This CDR3 has 13 residues.

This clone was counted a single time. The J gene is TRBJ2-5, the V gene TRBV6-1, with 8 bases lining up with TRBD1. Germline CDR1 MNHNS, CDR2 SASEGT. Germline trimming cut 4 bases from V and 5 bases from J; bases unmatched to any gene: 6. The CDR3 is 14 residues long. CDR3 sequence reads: CASSAGGAGETQYF. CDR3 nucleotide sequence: TGTGCCAGCAGTGCAGGGGGCGCAGGGGAGACCCAGTACTTC.